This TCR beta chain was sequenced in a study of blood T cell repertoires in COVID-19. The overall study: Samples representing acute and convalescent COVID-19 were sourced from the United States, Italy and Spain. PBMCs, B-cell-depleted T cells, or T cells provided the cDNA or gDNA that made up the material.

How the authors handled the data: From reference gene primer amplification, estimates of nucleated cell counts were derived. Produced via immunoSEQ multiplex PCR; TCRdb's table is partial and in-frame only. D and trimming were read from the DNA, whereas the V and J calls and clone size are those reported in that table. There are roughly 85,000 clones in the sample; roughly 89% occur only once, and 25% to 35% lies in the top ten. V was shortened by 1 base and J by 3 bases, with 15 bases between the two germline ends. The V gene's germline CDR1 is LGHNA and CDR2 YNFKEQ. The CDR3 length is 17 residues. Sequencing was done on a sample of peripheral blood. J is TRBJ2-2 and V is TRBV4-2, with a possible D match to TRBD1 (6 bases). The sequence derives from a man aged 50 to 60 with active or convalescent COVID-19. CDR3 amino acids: CASSQAVRGFDTGELFF. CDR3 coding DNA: TGTGCCAGCAGCCAAGCGGTCAGGGGATTCGACACCGGGGAGCTGTTTTTT.